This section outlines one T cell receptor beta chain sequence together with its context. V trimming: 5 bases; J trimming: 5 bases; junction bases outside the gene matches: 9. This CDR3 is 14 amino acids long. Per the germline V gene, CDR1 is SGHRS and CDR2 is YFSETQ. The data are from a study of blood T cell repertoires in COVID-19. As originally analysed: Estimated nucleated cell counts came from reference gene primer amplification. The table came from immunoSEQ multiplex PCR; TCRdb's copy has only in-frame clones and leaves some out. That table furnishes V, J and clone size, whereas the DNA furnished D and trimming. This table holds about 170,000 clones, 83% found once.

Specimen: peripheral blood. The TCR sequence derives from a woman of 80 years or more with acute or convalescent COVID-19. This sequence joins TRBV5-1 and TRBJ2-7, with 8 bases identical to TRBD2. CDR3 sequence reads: CASSLRTSSHEQYF. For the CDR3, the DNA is TGCGCCAGCAGTCTGCGGACTAGCAGCCACGAGCAGTACTTC.